Below are 27 T cell receptor beta chains sequenced from a single sample in a study of blood T cell repertoires in COVID-19 (dated by TCRdb to about 2020). Receptor amplification or capture employed the immunoSEQ multiplex PCR assay. TCRdb took this table from immuneACCESS and kept in-frame rearrangements with V and J called. Such tables lack part of the clones; where checked against another copy, unresolved V genes explain under half of the gap, and the rest is unexplained. Within this sample are about 55,000 clones, with more than 70% of them counted one time only. The ten top clones hold 8.5% of the sample. The sequencing input was peripheral blood. All receptors come from a man in his fifties or sixties with active COVID-19.

This rearrangement joins TRBV18 to TRBJ2-7; 7 bases map to TRBD1. Germline trimming cut 2 bases from V and 3 bases from J; bases unmatched to any gene: 4. The CDR3 is 14 amino acids. Germline V gene lookup returns CDR1 KGHSH and CDR2 LQKENI. Here the CDR3 reads CASSPRAGGYEQYF. CDR3 bases: TGTGCCAGCTCACCAAGGGCAGGGGGCTACGAGCAGTACTTC.

This sequence joins TRBV7-9 and TRBJ2-1; D remains ambiguous. V lost 2 bases to trimming and J lost 0 bases, with 8 bases between them. This CDR3 contains 15 residues. The germline V gene encodes CDR1 SEHNR and CDR2 FQNEAQ (reference sequence). CDR3 region: CASSLIGGSYNEQFF. The CDR3 DNA follows: TGTGCCAGCAGCTTAATCGGTGGCTCCTACAATGAGCAGTTCTTC. Combining the CDR3 with reference TRBV7-9 and TRBJ2-1 gives the whole variable domain DTGVSQNPRHKITKRGQNVTFRCDPISEHNRLYWYRQTLGQGPEFLTYFQNEAQLEKSRLLSDRFSAERPKGSFSTLEIQRTEQGDSAMYLCASSLIGGSYNEQFFGPGTRLTVL.

The gene calls are TRBV19 and TRBJ1-1; 10 bases match TRBD1. The CDR3 runs to 15 residues. V was clipped by 8 bases and J by 5 bases; unmatched bases: 11. Germline CDR1 is LNHDA and CDR2 is SQIVND (reference sequence). This CDR3 reads CASYQVGTGETEAFF. Here the CDR3 DNA reads TGTGCCAGTTACCAAGTTGGGACAGGGGAGACTGAAGCTTTCTTT.

The chain couples TRBV11-3 to TRBJ2-7; tentative D call: TRBD2 (5 bases). Germline CDR1 reads SGHNT; CDR2 reads YENEEA. Trimming cost V 11 bases and J 5 bases, with 28 bases left between them. The CDR3 covers 16 residues. Here the CDR3 reads CAQVPLGSGAVHEQYF. In DNA form, the CDR3 reads TGTGCCCAAGTACCGTTAGGGAGCGGTGCGGTCCACGAGCAGTACTTC.

The table lists this clone with a count of one. The chain is built from TRBV27 and TRBJ1-1; no clear D. Germline CDR1 is MNHEY and CDR2 is SMNVEV (reference sequence). This CDR3 region has 13 residues. With 3 bases removed from V and 3 bases from J, the gap between germline ends came to 8 bases. The DNA of the CDR3 is TGTGCCAGCAGTTTTCGGGGTTACACTGAAGCTTTCTTT. Residues: CASSFRGYTEAFF.

This rearrangement joins TRBV27 to TRBJ2-5; 8 nucleotides align to TRBD1. CDR1 and CDR2 from the germline V gene are MNHEY and SMNVEV (reference sequence). CDR3 length: 14 amino acids. J gave up 5 bases and V 0 bases, and 2 bases lay outside the gene matches. The DNA for the CDR3 is TGTGCCAGCAGTTTATCGGACAGGGTCGAGACCCAGTACTTC. Its protein is CASSLSDRVETQYF.

The rearrangement uses TRBV6-5 and TRBJ1-6; 8 nucleotides line up with TRBD1. The ends lost 2 bases at V and 6 bases at J; junction bases unmatched: 3. Germline V gives CDR1 MNHEY, CDR2 SVGAGI. This CDR3 contains 15 residues. The DNA of the CDR3 is TGTGCCAGCAGTTACACCAGGGGGCCTAATTCACCCCTCCACTTT. Protein: CASSYTRGPNSPLHF.

This clone was seen only a few times. This chain joins TRBV7-3 and TRBJ1-1, with D possibly matching TRBD1 (6 bases). This CDR3 has 15 residues. Germline-derived CDR1 and CDR2 are SGHTA and FQGTGA. Deletions cut 1 base from V and 1 base from J, with 10 bases between. CDR3 amino acids: CASSLRGQGNTEAFF. In DNA, the CDR3 is TGTGCCAGCAGCTTAAGGGGGCAGGGGAACACTGAAGCTTTCTTT.

This chain joins TRBV7-2 and TRBJ2-7, with TRBD1 matching 9 bases. J gave up 5 bases and V 3 bases, and 8 bases lay outside the gene matches. Germline V gives CDR1 SGHTA, CDR2 FQGNSA. CDR3 length equals 15 residues. The CDR3 sequence: CASSFAGQGIHEQYF. Here the CDR3 DNA reads TGTGCCAGCAGCTTTGCGGGACAGGGTATCCACGAGCAGTACTTC.

This rearrangement joins TRBV5-1 to TRBJ2-1; 9 nucleotides agree with TRBD2. V was pared by 0 bases and J by 5 bases, with 3 bases of the junction left unmatched. The length of the CDR3 is 15 residues. CDR1 SGHRS and CDR2 YFSETQ come from the germline V gene. The CDR3 here is CASSLVGTSNNEQFF. CDR3 DNA sequence: TGCGCCAGCAGCTTGGTGGGGACTAGCAACAATGAGCAGTTCTTC.

The chain uses TRBV3-1 (or the pseudogene TRBV3-2) and TRBJ2-1, with 8 bases fitting TRBD2. The CDR3 sequence is 15 residues long. Germline V gene lookup returns CDR1 LGHDT and CDR2 YNNKEL (reference sequence). The ends lost 1 base at V and 4 bases at J; junction bases unmatched: 3. In nucleotides, the CDR3 is TGTGCCAGCAGCCAAGGTAGCGGGGTTTACAATGAGCAGTTCTTC. Amino acid sequence: CASSQGSGVYNEQFF.

This clone was found a few times. The J gene is TRBJ1-2, the V gene TRBV29-1, with a tentative D call TRBD1 (5 bases). The CDR3 length is 12 residues. CDR1 and CDR2 from the germline V gene are SQVTM and ANQGSEA. The germline V and J ends were trimmed by 5 bases and 4 bases, with 11 bases remaining between them. DNA for the CDR3: TGCAGCGTTCGAGACAGCCTCTATGGCTACACCTTC. It codes for CSVRDSLYGYTF.

The CDR3 region is CASSQQGTGANVLTF. DNA for the CDR3: TGTGCCAGCAGCCAACAGGGAACTGGGGCCAACGTCCTGACTTTC. V gene TRBV3-1 (or the pseudogene TRBV3-2) combines with J gene TRBJ2-6; possibly TRBD1 for D (5 bases). The CDR3 spans 15 residues. The V end lost 2 bases, the J end lost 2 bases, and 7 bases lay between the germline ends. Germline V gives CDR1 LGHDT, CDR2 YNNKEL (reference sequence).

The chain combines TRBV19 with TRBJ2-5; 7 bases fit TRBD2. The length of the CDR3 is 13 residues. The germline V gene has CDR1 LNHDA and CDR2 SQIVND (reference sequence). With V trimmed by 6 bases and J by 4 bases, 5 bases remained unmatched. CDR3 bases: TGTGCCAGTAGGGGGGGGAGACGAGAGACCCAGTACTTC. Translated, it gives CASRGGRRETQYF.

The chain recombines TRBV2 with TRBJ2-1; TRBD2 aligns across 10 bases. CDR3 size: 16 residues. Losses at the gene ends were 5 bases for V and 3 bases for J; bases not matched to a gene: 7. Germline V CDR1 and CDR2: SNHLY, FYNNEI. CDR3 bases: TGTGCCAGCAGTCGGACCCTAGCGGGAGTCTACAATGAGCAGTTCTTC. Protein sequence: CASSRTLAGVYNEQFF.

This sequence joins TRBV27 and TRBJ2-1, with TRBD2 matching over 14 bases. The V gene end was trimmed by 1 base and the J gene end by 6 bases; junction bases not matched to a gene: 5. Germline V CDR1 and CDR2: MNHEY, SMNVEV (reference sequence). The CDR3 length is 17 residues. Here the CDR3 reads CASSLWTSGRPGNEQFF. The DNA for the CDR3 is TGTGCCAGCAGTTTATGGACTAGCGGGAGGCCGGGCAATGAGCAGTTCTTC.

The chain employs TRBV15 and TRBJ2-4, with a tentative D call TRBD1 (5 bases). This CDR3 spans 16 amino acids. V dropped 0 bases and J dropped 1 base, with 10 bases sitting between them. In germline, CDR1 is LNHNV, CDR2 YYDKDF (reference sequence). CDR3 coding DNA: TGTGCCACCAGCAGAGAAGGGGCAGGGGCCAAAAACATTCAGTACTTC. Encoded protein: CATSREGAGAKNIQYF.

This chain joins TRBV18 and TRBJ2-7, with a tentative D call TRBD2 (5 bases). V shed 1 base and J shed 3 bases, with 7 bases lying between them. Germline V gene data show CDR1 as KGHSH and CDR2 as LQKENI. This CDR3 spans 13 amino acids. DNA of the CDR3: TGTGCCAGCTCACCACAGGACTTCTACGAGCAGTACTTC. Protein sequence: CASSPQDFYEQYF.

V usage is TRBV4-1 and J usage is TRBJ1-1; D is unclear. Germline CDR1 MGHRA, CDR2 YSYEKL. The length of the CDR3 is 16 residues. The germline V and J ends were trimmed by 1 base and 0 bases, with 12 bases remaining between them. The CDR3 loop is CASSQATRVMNTEAFF. The CDR3 DNA is TGCGCCAGCAGCCAAGCCACCCGAGTGATGAACACTGAAGCTTTCTTT.

CDR3 in amino acids: CASSLRLKEAFF. CDR3 sequence (DNA): TGTGCCAGTAGTTTGCGCTTGAAAGAAGCTTTCTTT. The chain has TRBV19 and TRBJ1-1; no clear D. V was pared by 5 bases and J by 8 bases, with 12 bases between. CDR1 is LNHDA and CDR2 is SQIVND in the germline V gene (reference sequence). The CDR3 is 12 amino acids.

The rearrangement joins TRBV9 to TRBJ2-7; 11 nucleotides line up with TRBD2. J was trimmed by 3 bases and V by 4 bases; bases with no gene match: 6. The CDR3 is 15 amino acids. Germline CDR1 and CDR2: SGDLS and YYNGEE. The CDR3 sequence is CASSTTGLADYEQYF. Written as DNA, the CDR3 is TGTGCCAGCAGCACTACGGGACTAGCGGACTACGAGCAGTACTTC. The whole variable domain, filled in from reference TRBV9 and TRBJ2-7, reads DSGVTQTPKHLITATGQRVTLRCSPRSGDLSVYWYQQSLDQGLQFLIQYYNGEERAKGNILERFSAQQFPDLHSELNLSSLELGDSALYFCASSTTGLADYEQYFGPGTRLTVT.

V and J are TRBV3-1 (or the pseudogene TRBV3-2) and TRBJ2-5; TRBD2 is a possible D gene (6 bases). Trimming left V 4 bases short and J 5 bases short, with 20 bases between. Per germline, CDR1 LGHDT and CDR2 YNNKEL (reference sequence). The CDR3 has 16 amino acids. The DNA for the CDR3 is TGTGCCAGCAGCCCTGGCGGGACTCCAAAAGGGGAGACCCAGTACTTC. Residues: CASSPGGTPKGETQYF.

The chain links TRBV19 to TRBJ1-1; TRBD1 agrees at 8 bases. After removal of 8 bases from V and 7 bases from J, the junction contained 12 bases not matched to a gene. The CDR3 runs to 14 residues. Germline CDR1 reads LNHDA; CDR2 reads SQIVND (reference sequence). In DNA form, the CDR3 reads TGTGCCAGTGACAGGGGATCCGGAATGATTGAAGCTTTCTTT. It is translated as CASDRGSGMIEAFF.

The gene calls are TRBV4-1 and TRBJ2-7; 11 positions match TRBD2. Germline CDR1 reads MGHRA; CDR2 reads YSYEKL. V lost 1 base and J lost 1; bases outside the gene matches: 0. The CDR3 length is 15 residues. This CDR3 is CASSQASGRSYEQYF. In DNA form, the CDR3 reads TGCGCCAGCAGCCAAGCTAGCGGGAGGTCCTACGAGCAGTACTTC.

The chain recombines TRBV13 with TRBJ2-5, with TRBD2 identical over 11 bases. Germline assignment: CDR1 PRHDT and CDR2 FYEKMQ (reference sequence). The CDR3 has 15 amino acids. With V trimmed by 5 bases and J by 7 bases, 9 bases remained unmatched. The CDR3, as DNA: TGTGCCAGCAGCCGCCTACTAGCGGGAGAAGGGACCCAGTACTTC. It codes for CASSRLLAGEGTQYF.

V usage is TRBV7-9 and J usage is TRBJ2-5; the D gene is possibly TRBD1 (6 bases). CDR1 and CDR2 (germline): SEHNR, FQNEAQ (reference sequence). The CDR3 contains 16 residues. Deletions cut 5 bases from V and 2 bases from J, with 18 bases between. The CDR3 protein is CASSPRRAGAQETQYF. DNA for the CDR3: TGTGCCAGCAGCCCCCGGCGGGCAGGGGCTCAAGAGACCCAGTACTTC.

This chain connects TRBV10-3 to TRBJ2-3, with 7 bases identical to TRBD2. J lost 3 bases, V lost 5 bases, and 2 bases had no gene match. This CDR3 region has 13 residues. From germline, CDR1 is ENHRY and CDR2 SYGVKD. CDR3 sequence: CAISPGGTDTQYF. Written as DNA, the CDR3 is TGTGCCATCAGTCCCGGGGGGACAGATACGCAGTATTTT.